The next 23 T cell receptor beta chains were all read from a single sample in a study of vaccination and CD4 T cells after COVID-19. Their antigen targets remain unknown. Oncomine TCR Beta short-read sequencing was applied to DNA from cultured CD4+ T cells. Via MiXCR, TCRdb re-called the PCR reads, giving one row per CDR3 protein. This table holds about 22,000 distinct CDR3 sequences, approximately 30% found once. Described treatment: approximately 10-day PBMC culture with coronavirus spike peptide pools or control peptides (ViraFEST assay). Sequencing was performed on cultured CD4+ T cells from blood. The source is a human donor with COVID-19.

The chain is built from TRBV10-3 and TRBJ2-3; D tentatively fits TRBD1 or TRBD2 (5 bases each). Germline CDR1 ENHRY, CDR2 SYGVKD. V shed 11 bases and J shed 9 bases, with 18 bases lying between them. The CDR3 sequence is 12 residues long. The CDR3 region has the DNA TGTGCCGCCCGGGACCAACACATCACGCAGTATTTT. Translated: CAARDQHITQYF.

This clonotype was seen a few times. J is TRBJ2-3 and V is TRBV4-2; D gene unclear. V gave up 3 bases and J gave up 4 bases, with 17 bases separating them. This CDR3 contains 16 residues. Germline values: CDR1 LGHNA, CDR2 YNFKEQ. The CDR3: CASSQLMGSLADTQYF. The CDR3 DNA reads TGTGCCAGCAGCCAGCTCATGGGGTCGCTCGCAGATACGCAGTATTTT.

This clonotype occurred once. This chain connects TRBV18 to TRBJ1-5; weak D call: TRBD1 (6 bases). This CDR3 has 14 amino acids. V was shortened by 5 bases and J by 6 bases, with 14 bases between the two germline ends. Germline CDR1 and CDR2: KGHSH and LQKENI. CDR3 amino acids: CASSTGAGAQPQHF. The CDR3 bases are TGTGCCAGCTCAACGGGGGCAGGGGCTCAGCCCCAGCATTTT.

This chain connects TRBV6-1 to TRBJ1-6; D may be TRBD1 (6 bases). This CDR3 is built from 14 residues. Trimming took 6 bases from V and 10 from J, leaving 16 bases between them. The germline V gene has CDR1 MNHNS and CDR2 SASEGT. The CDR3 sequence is CASRQAHRESPLHF. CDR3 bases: TGTGCCAGCAGGCAAGCCCACAGGGAGTCACCCCTCCACTTT.

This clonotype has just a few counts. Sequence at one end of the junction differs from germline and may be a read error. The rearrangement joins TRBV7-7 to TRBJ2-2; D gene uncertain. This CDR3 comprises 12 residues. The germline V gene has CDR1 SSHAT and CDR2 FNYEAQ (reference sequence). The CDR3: CASSLGTGELFF. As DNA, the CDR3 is TGTGCTAGCAGCTTAGGAACCGGGGAGCTGTTTTTT.

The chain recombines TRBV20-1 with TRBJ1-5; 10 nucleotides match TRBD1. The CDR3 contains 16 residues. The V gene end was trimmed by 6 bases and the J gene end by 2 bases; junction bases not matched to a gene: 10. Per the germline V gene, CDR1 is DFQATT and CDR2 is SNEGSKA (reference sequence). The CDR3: CSARDRGSVGNQPQHF. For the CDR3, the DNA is TGCAGTGCGAGGGACAGGGGAAGCGTGGGCAATCAGCCCCAGCATTTT.

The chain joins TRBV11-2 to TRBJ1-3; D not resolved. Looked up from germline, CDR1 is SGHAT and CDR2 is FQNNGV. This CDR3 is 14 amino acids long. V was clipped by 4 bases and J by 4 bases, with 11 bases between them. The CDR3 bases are TGTGCCAGCAGCTCGAGGTTGTCCGGAAACACCATATATTTT. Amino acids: CASSSRLSGNTIYF.

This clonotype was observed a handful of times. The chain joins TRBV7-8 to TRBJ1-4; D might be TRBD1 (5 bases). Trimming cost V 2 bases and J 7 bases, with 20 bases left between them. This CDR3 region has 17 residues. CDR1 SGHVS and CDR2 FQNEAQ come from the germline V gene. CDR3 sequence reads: CASSLLGTTGSGEKLFF. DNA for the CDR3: TGTGCCAGCAGCTTACTAGGGACCACCGGCTCGGGTGAAAAACTGTTTTTT.

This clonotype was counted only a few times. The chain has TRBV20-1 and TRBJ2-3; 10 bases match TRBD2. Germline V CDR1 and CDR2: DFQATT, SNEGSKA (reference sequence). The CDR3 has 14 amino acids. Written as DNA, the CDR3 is TGCACCATCCTTCAGCGGGGGGGGACAGATACGCAGTATTTT. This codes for CTILQRGGTDTQYF.

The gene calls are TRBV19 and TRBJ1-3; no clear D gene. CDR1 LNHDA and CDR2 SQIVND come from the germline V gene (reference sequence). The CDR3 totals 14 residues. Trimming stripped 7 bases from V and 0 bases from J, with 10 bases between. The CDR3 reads CASKPGISGNTIYF. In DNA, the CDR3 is TGTGCCAGTAAGCCGGGAATCTCTGGAAACACCATATATTTT. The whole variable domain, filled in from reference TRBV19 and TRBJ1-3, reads DGGITQSPKYLFRKEGQNVTLSCEQNLNHDAMYWYRQDPGQGLRLIYYSQIVNDFQKGDIAEGYSVSREKKESFPLTVTSAQKNPTAFYLCASKPGISGNTIYFGEGSWLTVV.

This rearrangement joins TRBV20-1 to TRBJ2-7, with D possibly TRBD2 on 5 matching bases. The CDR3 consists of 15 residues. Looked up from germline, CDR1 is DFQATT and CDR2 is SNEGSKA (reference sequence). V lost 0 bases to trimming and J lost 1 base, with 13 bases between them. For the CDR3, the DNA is TGCAGTGCTAGAGATCGTACACGGACTTCCTACGAGCAGTACTTC. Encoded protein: CSARDRTRTSYEQYF.

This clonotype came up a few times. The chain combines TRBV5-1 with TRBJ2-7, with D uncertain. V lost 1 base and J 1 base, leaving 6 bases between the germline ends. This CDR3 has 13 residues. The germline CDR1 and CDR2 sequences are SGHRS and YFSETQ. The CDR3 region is CASSLLQSYEQYF. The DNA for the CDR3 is TGCGCCAGCAGCTTGCTTCAGTCCTACGAGCAGTACTTC.

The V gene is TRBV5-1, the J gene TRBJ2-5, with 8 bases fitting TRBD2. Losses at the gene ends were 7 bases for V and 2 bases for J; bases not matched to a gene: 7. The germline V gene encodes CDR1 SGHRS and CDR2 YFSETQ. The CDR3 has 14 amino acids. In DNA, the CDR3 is TGCGCCAGCGGTCCGGGGGGGCCTCAAGAGACCCAGTACTTC. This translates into CASGPGGPQETQYF.

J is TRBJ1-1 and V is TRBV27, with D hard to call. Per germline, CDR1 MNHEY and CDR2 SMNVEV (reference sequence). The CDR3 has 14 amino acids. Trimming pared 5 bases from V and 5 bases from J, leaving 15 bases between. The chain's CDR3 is CASSISVGKTEAFF. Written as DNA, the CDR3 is TGTGCCAGCAGTATCTCAGTCGGGAAAACTGAAGCTTTCTTT.

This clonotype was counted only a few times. CDR3 residues: CASSLTGLKTEAFF. As DNA, the CDR3 is TGTGCCAGCAGCTTAACAGGGTTAAAGACTGAAGCTTTCTTT. V and J are TRBV7-3 and TRBJ1-1; D remains unclear. This CDR3 is 14 amino acids long. Germline CDR1 reads SGHTA; CDR2 reads FQGTGA. Trimming took off 0 bases at V and 5 bases at J, with 10 bases between the two ends.

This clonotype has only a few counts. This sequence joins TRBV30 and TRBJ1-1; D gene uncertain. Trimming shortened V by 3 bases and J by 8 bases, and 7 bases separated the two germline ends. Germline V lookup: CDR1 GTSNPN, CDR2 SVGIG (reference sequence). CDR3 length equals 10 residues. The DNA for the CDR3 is TGTGCCTGGAGACGAGGAGAAGCTTTCTTT. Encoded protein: CAWRRGEAFF.

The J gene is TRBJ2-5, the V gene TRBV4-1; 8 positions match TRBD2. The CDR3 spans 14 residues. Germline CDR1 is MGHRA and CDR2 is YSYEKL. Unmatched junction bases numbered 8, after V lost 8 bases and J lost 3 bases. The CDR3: CASSERGPKETQYF. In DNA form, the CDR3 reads TGCGCCAGCTCCGAGCGGGGGCCCAAAGAGACCCAGTACTTC.

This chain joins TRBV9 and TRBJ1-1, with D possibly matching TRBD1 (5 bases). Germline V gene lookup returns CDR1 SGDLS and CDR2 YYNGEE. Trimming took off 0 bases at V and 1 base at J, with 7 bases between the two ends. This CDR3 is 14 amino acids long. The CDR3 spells CASSVVGGNTEAFF. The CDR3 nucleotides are TGTGCCAGCAGCGTAGTGGGGGGGAACACTGAAGCTTTCTTT.

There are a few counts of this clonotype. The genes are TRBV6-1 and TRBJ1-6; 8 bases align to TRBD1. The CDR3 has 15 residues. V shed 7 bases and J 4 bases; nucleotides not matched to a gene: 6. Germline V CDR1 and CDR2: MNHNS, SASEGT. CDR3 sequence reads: CASTTGTGYNSPLHF. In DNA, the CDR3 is TGTGCCAGCACTACCGGGACAGGTTATAATTCACCCCTCCACTTT.

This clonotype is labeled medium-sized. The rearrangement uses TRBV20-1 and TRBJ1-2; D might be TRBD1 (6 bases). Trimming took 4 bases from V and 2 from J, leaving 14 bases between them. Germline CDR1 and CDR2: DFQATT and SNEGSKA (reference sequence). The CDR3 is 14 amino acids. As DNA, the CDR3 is TGCAGTGCTACCAAGGGGGACGGAAACTATGGCTACACCTTC. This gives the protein CSATKGDGNYGYTF.

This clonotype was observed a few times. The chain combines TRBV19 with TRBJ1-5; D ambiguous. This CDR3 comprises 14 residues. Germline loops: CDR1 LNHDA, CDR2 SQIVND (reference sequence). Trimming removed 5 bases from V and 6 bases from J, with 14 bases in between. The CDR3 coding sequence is TGTGCCAGTAGTTTTGGGCAGCCCAGTCAGCCCCAGCATTTT. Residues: CASSFGQPSQPQHF.

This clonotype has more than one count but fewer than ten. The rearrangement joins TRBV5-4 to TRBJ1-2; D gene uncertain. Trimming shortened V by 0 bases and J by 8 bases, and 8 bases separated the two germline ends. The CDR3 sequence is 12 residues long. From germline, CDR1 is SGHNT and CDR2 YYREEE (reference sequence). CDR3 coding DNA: TGTGCCAGCAGCTTGGGGCTACAAGGCTACACCTTC. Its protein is CASSLGLQGYTF.

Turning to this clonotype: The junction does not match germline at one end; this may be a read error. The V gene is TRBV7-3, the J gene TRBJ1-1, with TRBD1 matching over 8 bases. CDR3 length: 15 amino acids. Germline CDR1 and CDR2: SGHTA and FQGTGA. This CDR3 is CVSSERQGSHTEAFF. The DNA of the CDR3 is TGTGTCAGCAGCGAAAGACAGGGGTCACACACTGAAGCTTTCTTT.